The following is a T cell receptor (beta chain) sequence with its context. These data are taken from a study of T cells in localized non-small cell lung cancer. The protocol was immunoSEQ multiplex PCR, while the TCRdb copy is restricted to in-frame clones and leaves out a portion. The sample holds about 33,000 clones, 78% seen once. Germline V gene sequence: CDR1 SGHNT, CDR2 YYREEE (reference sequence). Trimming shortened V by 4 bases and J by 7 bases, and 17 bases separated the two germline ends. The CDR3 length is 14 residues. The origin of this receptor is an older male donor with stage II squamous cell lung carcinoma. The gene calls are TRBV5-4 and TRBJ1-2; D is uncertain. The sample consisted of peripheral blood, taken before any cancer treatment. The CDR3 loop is CASSPTLSGRGYTF. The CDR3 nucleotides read TGTGCCAGCAGCCCGACGCTATCGGGCCGTGGCTACACCTTC.